This T cell receptor beta chain was documented in a study of siplizumab effects on memory and regulatory T cells. This CDR3 has 15 residues. Trimming stripped 0 bases from V and 2 bases from J, with 10 bases between. Germline V gives CDR1 SGHRS, CDR2 YFSETQ. Overall study results and limits: Sequences below about 10^-5 frequency were poorly captured. As a result, only a minor fraction of alloreactive clones mapped to unstimulated subsets.

Assay used: immunoSEQ multiplex PCR; TCRdb lists only in-frame clones, some missing. This table has over 70,000 clones, 95% appearing once. Comment on this clone: The antigen remains unidentified.

The origin of this receptor is a human donor in good health. The sample taken for sequencing was CD8+ T cells sorted from blood. The chain employs TRBV5-1 and TRBJ2-3; D unresolved. The CDR3 loop is CASSLVATLTDTQYF. DNA for the CDR3: TGCGCCAGCAGCTTGGTGGCTACACTCACAGATACGCAGTATTTT. Full variable domain (rest looked up from reference TRBV5-1 and TRBJ2-3): KAGVTQTPRYLIKTRGQQVTLSCSPISGHRSVSWYQQTPGQGLQFLFEYFSETQRNKGNFPGRFSGRQFSNSRSEMNVSTLELGDSALYLCASSLVATLTDTQYFGPGTRLTVL.